What follows describes a single T cell receptor (beta chain). This table comes from immunoSEQ multiplex PCR, and its TCRdb copy is limited to in-frame clones, with some not included. The sample has about 350,000 clones; around 88% are singletons. This record comes from a study of Ad26.COV2.S vaccination and SARS-CoV-2 variants. Treatment noted: 15 to 20 received Ad26.COV2.S at low or high dose, single or two shots; roughly five received placebo; per-sample allocation not given. It was on day 63 after the first vaccine or placebo injection that samples were taken. The ends were cut back, 0 bases at V and 7 bases at J, with 10 bases in the middle. This CDR3 comprises 13 residues. Germline CDR1 and CDR2: SQVTM and ANQGSEA.

The sequence was collected from a person aged 18-60 years who received the Ad26.COV2.S COVID-19 vaccine or a placebo. The chain joins TRBV29-1 to TRBJ2-1, with unresolved D. This specimen was peripheral blood, taken in a trial of Ad26.COV2.S vaccine versus placebo. The CDR3 DNA reads as TGCAGCGTTGAAGAGAATATCAAGAATGAGCAGTTCTTC. Translation gives CSVEENIKNEQFF.